Each of the 29 T cell receptor beta chains below was sequenced from the same sample in a study of blood T cell repertoires in COVID-19. Some clones are missing from TCRdb's copy, which holds only in-frame ones; the method was immunoSEQ multiplex PCR. The repertoire holds around 140,000 clones, with roughly 80% as singletons. The sequencing sample was made of peripheral blood. All receptors come from a man between 65 and 85 years old who had recovered from COVID-19.

This clone was recorded only once. The chain recombines TRBV6-5 with TRBJ2-5; D gene ambiguous. Trimming removed 4 bases at V and 5 bases at J, with 8 bases between. Germline V CDR1 and CDR2: MNHEY, SVGAGI. This CDR3 has 12 amino acids. This CDR3 is CASSSVLETQYF. DNA of the CDR3: TGTGCCAGCAGTTCCGTCCTTGAGACCCAGTACTTC.

V is TRBV21-1 and J is TRBJ2-3; the listed D gene, TRBD2, was not tested against the DNA. TRBV21-1 is flagged as a pseudogene. The CDR3 runs to 19 residues. CDR3 coding DNA: TGTGCCAGCAGCAAACGGAGTGATAAGGGAGGGGGGTGGACAGATACGCAGTATTTT. Protein product: CASSKRSDKGGGWTDTQYF.

This rearrangement joins TRBV6-1 to TRBJ2-1; 10 bases match TRBD2. The germline gives CDR1 MNHNS, CDR2 SASEGT. Losses at the gene ends were 2 bases for V and 4 bases for J; bases not matched to a gene: 5. This CDR3 contains 16 residues. The DNA of the CDR3 is TGTGCCAGCAGTGAACCGACTAGCGGGCAATACAATGAGCAGTTCTTC. This translates into CASSEPTSGQYNEQFF.

The rearrangement links TRBV30 to TRBJ1-1; 10 bases map to TRBD1. V lost 4 bases to trimming and J lost 1 base; unmatched junction nucleotides: 3. CDR1 is GTSNPN and CDR2 is SVGIG in the germline V gene (reference sequence). The CDR3 has 14 residues. The CDR3 nucleotides read TGTGCCTGGATGACAGGGGGCGCGAACACTGAAGCTTTCTTT. It is translated as CAWMTGGANTEAFF.

This chain connects TRBV9 to TRBJ1-6; possibly TRBD1 for D (6 bases). The germline gives CDR1 SGDLS, CDR2 YYNGEE. The CDR3 consists of 15 residues. V lost 0 bases to trimming and J lost 16 bases, with 20 bases between them. Here the CDR3 reads CASSVVQGGSESLHF. CDR3 DNA sequence: TGTGCCAGCAGCGTAGTACAGGGCGGTTCGGAGAGTCTCCACTTT. The full variable domain, in which reference TRBV9 and TRBJ1-6 provide the parts outside the CDR3, is DSGVTQTPKHLITATGQRVTLRCSPRSGDLSVYWYQQSLDQGLQFLIQYYNGEERAKGNILERFSAQQFPDLHSELNLSSLELGDSALYFCASSVVQGGSESLHFGNGTRLTVT.

The chain is built from TRBV4-1 and TRBJ1-4, with D hard to call. The germline gives CDR1 MGHRA, CDR2 YSYEKL. The ends were cut back, 4 bases at V and 0 bases at J, with 6 bases in the middle. The CDR3 is 14 residues long. Here the CDR3 DNA reads TGCGCCAGCAGCCGCAGTACAACTAATGAAAAACTGTTTTTT. Residues: CASSRSTTNEKLFF.

The chain combines TRBV5-6 with TRBJ1-1, with TRBD1 matching over 10 bases. This CDR3 contains 15 residues. Germline V lookup: CDR1 SGHDT, CDR2 YYEEEE. V lost 3 bases, J lost 5 bases, and 7 bases stayed unmatched. CDR3 DNA sequence: TGTGCCAGCAGCTCCCGGACAGGGGGGAGGACTGAAGCTTTCTTT. Amino acid sequence: CASSSRTGGRTEAFF.

The genes are TRBV29-1 and TRBJ2-5; weak D call: TRBD2 (6 bases). Germline CDR1 reads SQVTM; CDR2 reads ANQGSEA. Trimming pared 2 bases from V and 0 bases from J, leaving 7 bases between. The CDR3 is 13 amino acids. The CDR3 region is CSVEREYQETQYF. The DNA for the CDR3 is TGCAGCGTTGAACGGGAGTACCAAGAGACCCAGTACTTC.

The chain uses TRBV19 and TRBJ2-7; TRBD1 might be the D (5 bases). The CDR3 length is 14 residues. V shed 4 bases and J shed 6 bases, with 16 bases lying between them. Germline lookup yields CDR1 LNHDA and CDR2 SQIVND (reference sequence). CDR3 in DNA: TGTGCCAGTAGTACATTCTCGGACACGGCCGAGCAGTACTTC. Translating it yields CASSTFSDTAEQYF. Full variable domain (remainder filled in from reference TRBV19 and TRBJ2-7): DGGITQSPKYLFRKEGQNVTLSCEQNLNHDAMYWYRQDPGQGLRLIYYSQIVNDFQKGDIAEGYSVSREKKESFPLTVTSAQKNPTAFYLCASSTFSDTAEQYFGPGTRLTVT.

J is TRBJ2-7 and V is TRBV7-9; D may be TRBD2 (6 bases). This CDR3 has 12 amino acids. The germline V gene encodes CDR1 SEHNR and CDR2 FQNEAQ (reference sequence). V lost 8 bases and J 3 bases, leaving 11 bases between the germline ends. The CDR3 region has the DNA TGTGCCAGCGGCGGGGACCGCTACGAGCAGTACTTC. Residues: CASGGDRYEQYF.

This rearrangement joins TRBV5-4 to TRBJ2-2; 8 nucleotides line up with TRBD2. Trimming removed 2 bases from V and 5 bases from J; junction bases left unmatched: 5. The CDR3 length is 15 residues. Germline V gives CDR1 SGHNT, CDR2 YYREEE (reference sequence). CDR3 residues: CASSFGRVVTGELFF. The CDR3 nucleotides are TGTGCCAGCAGCTTCGGGAGGGTTGTTACCGGGGAGCTGTTTTTT.

This clone was recorded only once. V gene TRBV7-9 combines with J gene TRBJ2-3; 9 bases align to TRBD2. Germline V gene sequence: CDR1 SEHNR, CDR2 FQNEAQ (reference sequence). V lost 8 bases, J lost 5 bases, and 11 bases stayed unmatched. This CDR3 contains 15 residues. CDR3 residues: CASRMPREGQDTQYF. The CDR3 bases are TGTGCCAGCCGAATGCCGCGGGAGGGACAAGATACGCAGTATTTT. Together with reference TRBV7-9 and TRBJ2-3, the CDR3 gives the full variable domain: DTGVSQNPRHKITKRGQNVTFRCDPISEHNRLYWYRQTLGQGPEFLTYFQNEAQLEKSRLLSDRFSAERPKGSFSTLEIQRTEQGDSAMYLCASRMPREGQDTQYFGPGTRLTVL.

The rearrangement joins TRBV18 to TRBJ2-1; 9 bases fit TRBD2. V lost 3 bases to trimming and J lost 6 bases; unmatched junction nucleotides: 9. The V gene's germline CDR1 is KGHSH and CDR2 LQKENI. The CDR3 length is 16 residues. CDR3 in amino acids: CASSPPRAGGGNEQFF. The CDR3 DNA sequence: TGTGCCAGCTCACCCCCCCGGGCGGGAGGGGGCAATGAGCAGTTCTTC.

The V gene is TRBV19, the J gene TRBJ1-5, with a tentative D call TRBD1 (6 bases). The CDR3 contains 14 residues. V lost 6 bases and J lost 3, with 12 bases in between. CDR1 LNHDA and CDR2 SQIVND come from the germline V gene (reference sequence). In nucleotides, the CDR3 is TGTGCCAGTAGACCTACAGGGTCCAATCAGCCCCAGCATTTT. Translating gives CASRPTGSNQPQHF.

The V call is TRBV7-9, the J call TRBJ2-1; tentatively, D is TRBD1 (5 bases). Trimming stripped 6 bases from V and 8 bases from J, with 11 bases between. The CDR3 is 12 residues long. Germline-derived CDR1 and CDR2 are SEHNR and FQNEAQ (reference sequence). CDR3 sequence reads: CASRSSGYEQFF. As DNA, the CDR3 is TGTGCCAGCAGGTCCTCAGGGTATGAGCAGTTCTTC.

V gene TRBV28 combines with J gene TRBJ2-7; perhaps TRBD2 as D (6 bases). This CDR3 spans 14 amino acids. V lost 5 bases to trimming and J lost 3 bases, with 14 bases between them. The V gene's germline CDR1 is MDHEN and CDR2 SYDVKM. Here the CDR3 reads CASSPTGGGYEQYF. The CDR3 DNA reads as TGTGCCAGCAGTCCAACCGGGGGAGGCTACGAGCAGTACTTC.

The table lists this clone with a few counts. The CDR3 DNA follows: TGTGCCAGCAGCTTGGCCAGGGCTGTTCGCACCTTC. The encoded protein is CASSLARAVRTF. The chain combines TRBV7-2 with TRBJ1-2, with D maybe TRBD1 (5 bases). Germline V gene data show CDR1 as SGHTA and CDR2 as FQGNSA. V gave up 3 bases and J gave up 13 bases, with 15 bases separating them. There are 12 residues in the CDR3.

This clone was seen more than once but under ten times. This sequence joins TRBV18 and TRBJ2-1; 7 bases fit TRBD2. CDR3 length: 15 residues. The trim removed 1 base at V and 5 bases at J, leaving 5 bases unmatched. The germline CDR1 and CDR2 sequences are KGHSH and LQKENI. The CDR3 spells CASSPLSGVNNEQFF. The CDR3 bases are TGTGCCAGCTCACCACTGAGCGGGGTAAACAATGAGCAGTTCTTC. The full variable domain, completed using reference TRBV18 and TRBJ2-1, is NAGVMQNPRHLVRRRGQEARLRCSPMKGHSHVYWYRQLPEEGLKFMVYLQKENIIDESGMPKERFSAEFPKEGPSILRIQQVVRGDSAAYFCASSPLSGVNNEQFFGPGTRLTVL.

This chain connects TRBV3-1 (or the pseudogene TRBV3-2) to TRBJ2-7, with D tentatively TRBD2 (5 bases). Trimming shortened V by 4 bases and J by 4 bases, and 8 bases separated the two germline ends. The CDR3 extends over 12 amino acids. Per the germline V gene, CDR1 is LGHDT and CDR2 is YNNKEL (reference sequence). CDR3 amino acids: CASSPTGYEQYF. The CDR3, as DNA: TGTGCCAGCAGCCCAACGGGATACGAGCAGTACTTC.

This sequence joins TRBV19 and TRBJ2-7, with D possibly being TRBD2 (6 bases). The CDR3 runs to 13 residues. V lost 8 bases to trimming and J lost 0 bases, with 11 bases between them. CDR1 and CDR2 from the germline V gene are LNHDA and SQIVND (reference sequence). CDR3 protein: CASGTLSSYEQYF. The DNA for the CDR3 is TGTGCCAGTGGGACTCTAAGCTCCTACGAGCAGTACTTC.

The J gene is TRBJ2-7, the V gene TRBV9; TRBD1 matches at 9 bases. CDR3 size: 17 residues. Germline CDR1 reads SGDLS; CDR2 reads YYNGEE. J gave up 5 bases and V 0 bases, and 12 bases lay outside the gene matches. DNA of the CDR3: TGTGCCAGCAGCGTAGCTATCGAGAGGACAGGGGTTCACGAGCAGTACTTC. Translating gives CASSVAIERTGVHEQYF.

This clone turned up a few times. This chain uses TRBV5-4 with TRBJ1-2, with D maybe TRBD1 (6 bases). The CDR3 spans 13 residues. V dropped 7 bases and J dropped 8 bases, with 18 bases sitting between them. Germline-derived CDR1 and CDR2 are SGHNT and YYREEE (reference sequence). This CDR3 reads CASVRAGEGGYTF. The CDR3 coding sequence is TGTGCCAGCGTTCGGGCAGGGGAGGGCGGCTACACCTTC.

This clone has more than one count but fewer than ten. This chain connects TRBV7-9 to TRBJ1-2; D gene ambiguous. V dropped 3 bases and J dropped 1 base, with 12 bases sitting between them. Germline loops: CDR1 SEHNR, CDR2 FQNEAQ (reference sequence). There are 15 residues in the CDR3. Here the CDR3 DNA reads TGTGCCAGCAGCTTTAGTGGCGGGAGTAACTATGGCTACACCTTC. Amino acid sequence: CASSFSGGSNYGYTF. Filled out from reference TRBV7-9 and TRBJ1-2, the complete variable domain reads DTGVSQNPRHKITKRGQNVTFRCDPISEHNRLYWYRQTLGQGPEFLTYFQNEAQLEKSRLLSDRFSAERPKGSFSTLEIQRTEQGDSAMYLCASSFSGGSNYGYTFGSGTRLTVV.

The sample holds a few counts of this clone. The genes are TRBV29-1 and TRBJ2-5; D is perhaps TRBD2 (6 bases). The CDR3 covers 17 residues. Germline CDR1 is SQVTM and CDR2 is ANQGSEA. Trimming took off 4 bases at V and 3 bases at J, with 24 bases between the two ends. The CDR3 spells CSVGGLDEQDGEETQYF. Here the CDR3 DNA reads TGCAGCGTTGGGGGACTTGATGAACAGGACGGGGAAGAGACCCAGTACTTC. The whole variable domain, filled in from reference TRBV29-1 and TRBJ2-5, reads SAVISQKPSRDICQRGTSLTIQCQVDSQVTMMFWYRQQPGQSLTLIATANQGSEATYESGFVIDKFPISRPNLTFSTLTVSNMSPEDSSIYLCSVGGLDEQDGEETQYFGPGTRLLVL.

J is TRBJ2-1 and V is TRBV10-3, with 11 bases that match TRBD2. The ends lost 4 bases at V and 2 bases at J; junction bases unmatched: 4. CDR3 size: 16 residues. From germline, CDR1 is ENHRY and CDR2 SYGVKD. This chain's CDR3 is CAISGPTSGAYNEQFF. The DNA of the CDR3 is TGTGCCATCAGTGGACCGACTAGCGGGGCCTACAATGAGCAGTTCTTC.

The J gene is TRBJ1-1, the V gene TRBV5-5; no clear D gene. Germline V gene lookup returns CDR1 SGHKS and CDR2 YYEKEE (reference sequence). V lost 2 bases and J lost 2, with 4 bases in between. This CDR3 comprises 12 residues. CDR3 region: CASSLYNTEAFF. The CDR3 DNA follows: TGTGCCAGCAGCTTATATAACACTGAAGCTTTCTTT.

V and J are TRBV30 and TRBJ1-4; possibly TRBD1 for D (6 bases). V lost 3 bases and J 7 bases, leaving 15 bases between the germline ends. The CDR3 totals 14 residues. Germline V lookup: CDR1 GTSNPN, CDR2 SVGIG (reference sequence). CDR3 DNA: TGTGCCTGGAGGACAGGCGGAATTGGTGAAAAACTGTTTTTT. Its translation is CAWRTGGIGEKLFF.

The chain recombines TRBV5-5 with TRBJ2-7, with TRBD1 as a possible D gene (5 bases). The ends were cut back, 4 bases at V and 7 bases at J, with 15 bases in the middle. Germline V gives CDR1 SGHKS, CDR2 YYEKEE (reference sequence). This CDR3 comprises 13 residues. The CDR3 coding sequence is TGTGCCAGCAGCCCAGGGCGGATGGTTGAGCAGTACTTC. Its translation: CASSPGRMVEQYF.

The chain carries TRBV18 and TRBJ1-1, with TRBD1 identical over 8 bases. The length of the CDR3 is 14 residues. The junction had 4 bases not matched to a gene; V was cut back by 3 bases and J by 4 bases. CDR1 is KGHSH and CDR2 is LQKENI in the germline V gene. CDR3 DNA: TGTGCCAGCTCACCCGGACAGGGTGGCACTGAAGCTTTCTTT. Translation: CASSPGQGGTEAFF.